This T cell receptor (beta chain) derives from a study of T cells in Graves' hyperthyroidism and ophthalmopathy. Germline CDR1 reads SNHLY; CDR2 reads FYNNEI. CDR3 size: 18 residues. With 3 bases clipped from V and 4 bases from J, the junction kept 14 bases outside the gene matches. Diagnosis relied on clinical symptoms, serum thyroxine and TRAb, thyroid ultrasound and orbital computed tomography. Cells are PBMCs isolated from 10 ml of fresh blood. General study points: A model of 13 V-J pairs discriminated ophthalmopathy from stable hyperthyroidism. Blood held most thyroid clonotypes expanded above 0.001 frequency.

The investigators amplified TCR beta CDR3 regions from RNA transcripts. The TCR CDR3 first-round RT-PCR relied on the HTBI primer set. TCRdb ran MiXCR on the multiplex PCR reads and lists one entry per CDR3 protein. The profile shows about 350,000 distinct CDR3 sequences, nearly 15% of them singletons. This clonotype was found many times. Its specificity is not known. This rearrangement joins TRBV2 to TRBJ2-1, with 8 bases identical to TRBD2. Sequenced material: blood. This sequence originates from a woman aged 55-69 years with Graves' ophthalmopathy. DNA for the CDR3: TGTGCCAGCAGTGAGAAACTTGGTACGGGAGGGCCTTACAATGAGCAGTTCTTC. Translation: CASSEKLGTGGPYNEQFF. Filled out from reference TRBV2 and TRBJ2-1, the complete variable domain reads EPEVTQTPSHQVTQMGQEVILRCVPISNHLYFYWYRQILGQKVEFLVSFYNNEISEKSEIFDDQFSVERPDGSNFTLKIRSTKLEDSAMYFCASSEKLGTGGPYNEQFFGPGTRLTVL.